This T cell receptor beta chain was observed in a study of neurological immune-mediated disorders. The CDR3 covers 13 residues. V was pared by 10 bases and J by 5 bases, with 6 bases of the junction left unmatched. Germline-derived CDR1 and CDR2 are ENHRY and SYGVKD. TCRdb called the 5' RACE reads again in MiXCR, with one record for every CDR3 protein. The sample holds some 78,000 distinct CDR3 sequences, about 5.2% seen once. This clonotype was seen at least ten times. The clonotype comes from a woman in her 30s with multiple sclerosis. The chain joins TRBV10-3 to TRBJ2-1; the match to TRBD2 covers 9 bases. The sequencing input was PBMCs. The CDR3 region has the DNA TGTGCCAGCAGCGGGGGGCGCGACAATGAGCAGTTCTTC. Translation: CASSGGRDNEQFF.